Below are 16 T cell receptor beta chains sequenced from a single sample in a study of CD8 T cells in ankylosing spondylitis. TCRdb re-derived calls from the 5' RACE reads in MiXCR, one entry per CDR3 protein. The sample records roughly 120,000 distinct CDR3 sequences, roughly 15% being singletons. Sequencing was performed on blood, either unsorted or a sorted T cell fraction (not recorded which). These receptors all come from a female donor with ankylosing spondylitis or in good health (not recorded which).

This clonotype has only a few counts. This chain joins TRBV7-9 and TRBJ2-2; the D is unclear. CDR1 is SEHNR, CDR2 FQNEAQ, per germline (reference sequence). Trimming pared 8 bases from V and 6 bases from J, leaving 10 bases between. This CDR3 region has 12 residues. CDR3 protein: CASALTPGELFF. The CDR3 DNA reads as TGTGCCAGCGCACTAACACCCGGGGAGCTGTTTTTT.

This clonotype has a count of ten or more. The rearrangement links TRBV29-1 to TRBJ2-7; unclear D gene. Germline V gene data show CDR1 as SQVTM and CDR2 as ANQGSEA. Trimming shortened V by 6 bases and J by 2 bases, and 11 bases separated the two germline ends. The CDR3 loop spans 12 amino acids. CDR3 amino acids: CSVDLNTYEQYF. In DNA form, the CDR3 reads TGCAGCGTAGACTTGAATACCTACGAGCAGTACTTC.

V is TRBV5-1 and J is TRBJ1-2; unclear D gene. Trimming removed 4 bases from V and 2 bases from J, with 12 bases in between. The CDR3 totals 14 residues. Looked up from germline, CDR1 is SGHRS and CDR2 is YFSETQ. The CDR3 loop reads CASSPFSGNYGYTF. The CDR3 DNA follows: TGCGCCAGCAGCCCGTTTTCGGGGAACTATGGCTACACCTTC.

This clonotype was counted only a few times. This rearrangement joins TRBV6-1 to TRBJ1-4; a weak D match, TRBD1 (6 bases). V was cut by 2 bases and J by 0 bases, with 10 bases left in between. CDR1 and CDR2 (germline): MNHNS, SASEGT. The CDR3 covers 16 residues. The CDR3 DNA is TGTGCCAGCAGTGAATACGCAGGGGCAACTAATGAAAAACTGTTTTTT. Protein: CASSEYAGATNEKLFF.

This clonotype was counted a few times. This rearrangement joins TRBV7-9 to TRBJ2-3, with 8 bases fitting TRBD1. The CDR3 runs to 15 residues. Germline-derived CDR1 and CDR2 are SEHNR and FQNEAQ (reference sequence). V lost 5 bases to trimming and J lost 2 bases; unmatched junction nucleotides: 6. The CDR3 spells CASSIQGGPTDTQYF. The CDR3 DNA follows: TGTGCCAGCAGCATACAGGGGGGCCCCACAGATACGCAGTATTTT.

Remarks on this clonotype: A much larger clone is a single base away; this may be a read error. The rearrangement links TRBV29-1 to TRBJ1-2; D might be TRBD1 (6 bases). Germline CDR1 reads SQVTM; CDR2 reads ANQGSEA. CDR3 length: 14 amino acids. Between the trimmed V and J ends, which lost 3 bases and 7 bases, there was a span of 18 bases. The CDR3 loop reads CSVEEGRGLTGYTF. CDR3 DNA: TGCAGCGTTGAGGAGGGCAGGGGTTTAACTGGCTACACCTTC.

The rearrangement links TRBV6-1 to TRBJ2-3; no firm D call. The V gene lost 5 bases and the J gene lost 0 bases, with 9 bases spanning the gap. The CDR3 is 14 amino acids. The germline V gene encodes CDR1 MNHNS and CDR2 SASEGT. CDR3 bases: TGTGCCAGCAGTACGGAACAGAGCACAGATACGCAGTATTTT. It yields the protein CASSTEQSTDTQYF.

This clonotype was recorded only once. The V call is TRBV2, the J call TRBJ2-3; 10 nucleotides line up with TRBD1. Germline CDR1 SNHLY, CDR2 FYNNEI. The CDR3 has 14 amino acids. With V trimmed by 7 bases and J by 3 bases, 4 bases remained unmatched. This chain's CDR3 is CASNGQGGTDTQYF. In DNA form, the CDR3 reads TGTGCCAGCAATGGACAGGGGGGGACAGATACGCAGTATTTT.

This clonotype occurred a few times. This rearrangement joins TRBV20-1 to TRBJ2-1; 13 bases match TRBD2. Trimming removed 2 bases from V and 2 bases from J; junction bases left unmatched: 6. The length of the CDR3 is 17 residues. Per germline, CDR1 DFQATT and CDR2 SNEGSKA (reference sequence). The CDR3 is CSARHPLAGGPYNEQFF. CDR3 sequence (DNA): TGCAGTGCTAGACACCCACTAGCGGGAGGGCCCTACAATGAGCAGTTCTTC.

The sample holds a few counts of this clonotype. The gene calls are TRBV12-3 or TRBV12-4 and TRBJ2-7, with D perhaps matching TRBD1 or TRBD2 (5 bases each). The V and J ends lost 1 base and 3 bases respectively, with 13 bases between them. The CDR3 extends over 15 amino acids. The CDR3 region is CASSLGVGRIYEQYF. The CDR3 bases are TGTGCCAGCAGTTTAGGGGTGGGACGGATCTACGAGCAGTACTTC.

The table lists this clonotype with many counts. This chain's CDR3 is CAISESATSGTGELFF. CDR3 bases: TGTGCCATCAGTGAGTCGGCGACTAGCGGCACCGGGGAGCTGTTTTTT. V and J are TRBV10-3 and TRBJ2-2; 9 nucleotides line up with TRBD2. Trimming removed 0 bases from V and 4 bases from J; junction bases left unmatched: 3. In germline, CDR1 is ENHRY, CDR2 SYGVKD. CDR3 length: 16 residues.

On this clonotype itself: Being one base from a much bigger clone, this may be a read error. The rearrangement links TRBV7-9 to TRBJ2-1, with D possibly being TRBD2 (5 bases). V was shortened by 6 bases and J by 7 bases, with 19 bases between the two germline ends. The V gene's germline CDR1 is SEHNR and CDR2 FQNEAQ (reference sequence). The CDR3 covers 15 residues. The CDR3 bases are TGTGCCAGCAGTATAACTACCGGGGTTTTAAATGAGCAGTTCTTC. Its translation is CASSITTGVLNEQFF.

The chain employs TRBV4-1 and TRBJ2-5, with TRBD2 matching 13 bases. V lost 0 bases to trimming and J lost 2 bases; unmatched junction nucleotides: 0. The CDR3 runs 16 residues. Per the germline V gene, CDR1 is MGHRA and CDR2 is YSYEKL. This CDR3 is CASSQEGLAGQETQYF. CDR3 nucleotide sequence: TGCGCCAGCAGCCAAGAGGGACTAGCGGGGCAAGAGACCCAGTACTTC.

Comments on this clonotype: It may be a read error: a sequence one base away is much more abundant. This chain connects TRBV7-2 to TRBJ2-1; D gene ambiguous. Germline CDR1 reads SGHTA; CDR2 reads FQGNSA. The CDR3 length is 15 residues. CDR3 nucleotide sequence: TGTGCCAGCAGCGTAGCACTCCCGAGCTACAATGAGCAGTTCTTC. As protein: CASSVALPSYNEQFF. Full variable domain (outside the CDR3, taken from reference TRBV7-2 and TRBJ2-1): GAGVSQSPSNKVTEKGKDVELRCDPISGHTALYWYRQSLGQGLEFLIYFQGNSAPDKSGLPSDRFSAERTGGSVSTLTIQRTQQEDSAVYLCASSVALPSYNEQFFGPGTRLTVL.

The CDR3 region has the DNA TGTGCCAGCAGTGCGACTAGCGGGGGAAACTTTTTTCAAGAGACCCAGTACTTC. It codes for CASSATSGGNFFQETQYF. V and J are TRBV27 and TRBJ2-5, with TRBD2 identical over 12 bases. This CDR3 has 18 amino acids. Germline V CDR1 and CDR2: MNHEY, SMNVEV (reference sequence). Trimming removed 5 bases from V and 2 bases from J; junction bases left unmatched: 12.

The chain carries TRBV3-1 and TRBJ1-2; D is unclear. This CDR3 has 11 amino acids. The germline V and J ends were trimmed by 0 bases and 8 bases, with 4 bases remaining between them. Germline V gene sequence: CDR1 LGHDT, CDR2 YNNKEL (reference sequence). The CDR3 loop is CASSQDQGYTF. The CDR3 coding sequence is TGTGCCAGCAGCCAAGATCAGGGCTACACCTTC.